The text below deals with one T cell receptor beta chain. The naive CD8 fraction comprised CD45RO-negative cells positively selected for CCR7 and excluded terminally differentiated effector memory CD45RA+ cells. This specimen comes from a study of shared clonotypes between healthy human individuals. Some clones are missing from TCRdb's copy, which holds only in-frame ones; the method was immunoSEQ multiplex PCR. The sample records around 580,000 clones, about 98% being singletons. The CDR3 covers 15 residues. V gave up 4 bases and J gave up 0 bases; unmatched junction bases: 6. Germline assignment: CDR1 SGHRS and CDR2 YFSETQ.

J is TRBJ2-7 and V is TRBV5-1; 8 bases are shared with TRBD1. The receptor was derived from a young man in good health. The sequencing sample was made of naive CD8+ T cells sorted from blood. The CDR3 sequence is CASSASGTGSYEQYF. CDR3 nucleotides: TGCGCCAGCAGCGCCTCCGGGACAGGCTCCTACGAGCAGTACTTC.